This T cell receptor (beta chain) came from a study of PD-L1 blockade in urothelial cancer. Study in general: Patients arrived having already received 0 to 3 prior chemotherapy regimens.

General study results and limits: Better survival was forecast by a pretreatment blood TCR clonality below the median.

Germline V CDR1 and CDR2: MNHNS, SASEGT. This CDR3 comprises 11 residues. V lost 10 bases, J lost 2 bases, and 8 bases lay in between. Some clones are missing from TCRdb's copy, which holds only in-frame ones; the method was immunoSEQ multiplex PCR. The sample includes roughly 16,000 clones, about 91% of them seen just once. Points on this clone: Its antigen is undetermined.

The time point is: pretreatment peripheral blood. The V and J genes are TRBV6-1 and TRBJ1-2, with D unclear. This receptor was taken from a man aged 65 to 79 with urothelial cancer. The sample in question was PBMCs, obtained around atezolizumab (anti-PD-L1) treatment. CDR3 amino acids: CAIMRNYGYTF. The CDR3 nucleotides are TGTGCCATAATGCGGAACTATGGCTACACCTTC.